This entry concerns a single TCR beta chain. The V segment lost 5 bases and the J segment 3 bases; nucleotides outside the gene matches: 9. Germline V gene sequence: CDR1 SEHNR, CDR2 FQNEAQ (reference sequence). The length of the CDR3 is 16 residues. These data are taken from a study of control samples from healthy donors and cancer patients. Produced via immunoSEQ multiplex PCR; TCRdb's table is partial and in-frame only. The sample records approximately 160,000 clones, about 93% being singletons. Sequenced sample: blood. This chain links TRBV7-9 with TRBJ1-2, with 10 nucleotides matching TRBD1. The receptor's source is a woman between 55 and 75 years old in good health. Here the CDR3 reads CASSLIPGTGDYGYTF. The CDR3 DNA reads as TGTGCCAGCAGCCTAATACCCGGGACAGGGGACTATGGCTACACCTTC. The full variable domain, with the rest looked up from reference TRBV7-9 and TRBJ1-2, is DTGVSQNPRHKITKRGQNVTFRCDPISEHNRLYWYRQTLGQGPEFLTYFQNEAQLEKSRLLSDRFSAERPKGSFSTLEIQRTEQGDSAMYLCASSLIPGTGDYGYTFGSGTRLTVV.